These T cell receptor beta chains were read from a single sample in a study of blood T cell repertoires in COVID-19. Measured with immunoSEQ multiplex PCR; TCRdb has only the in-frame clones, and not every one. The table has a few hundred thousand clones, 70% to 90% seen once; the top ten hold 11%. Sequenced sample: peripheral blood. These receptors came from a woman aged 70-85 years with acute or convalescent COVID-19. Both conserved end residues are part of each CDR3. A D gene is named only where the DNA matches it firmly. Part of the rows lack a size; the others show once, few, many or a class for expanded clones.

TRBJ2-5 TRBV9 . . CASSVGALALQETQYF TGTGCCAGCAGCGTAGGGGCTTTAGCGCTACAAGAGACCCAGTACTTC
TRBJ2-5 TRBV4-2 . . CASSGMSNGETQYF TGTGCCAGCAGCGGTATGAGTAACGGGGAGACCCAGTACTTC
TRBJ1-2 TRBV7-2 . . CASSLRTFHGYTF TGTGCCAGCAGCTTAAGGACTTTTCATGGCTACACCTTC
TRBJ1-6 TRBV3-1/TRBV3-2 TRBD1 . CASSQSDRANSPLHF TGTGCCAGCAGCCAATCGGACAGGGCAAATTCACCCCTCCACTTT
TRBJ1-2 TRBV6-5 . . CASSYDHNTGYGYTF TGTGCCAGCAGTTACGACCACAATACGGGCTATGGCTACACCTTC
TRBJ2-2 TRBV11-2 . . CASTSLAENTGELFF TGTGCCAGCACCTCCTTAGCAGAGAACACCGGGGAGCTGTTTTTT
TRBJ2-7 TRBV2 TRBD2 . CASSGRGGRSYEQYF TGTGCCAGCAGTGGACGGGGGGGCCGCTCCTACGAGCAGTACTTC
TRBJ2-1 TRBV5-1 . . CASHQGGSYNEQFF TGCGCCAGCCATCAAGGGGGCTCCTACAATGAGCAGTTCTTC
TRBJ2-1 TRBV6-5 . few CASSYRTEYNEQFF TGTGCCAGCAGTTACCGAACAGAATACAATGAGCAGTTCTTC
TRBJ2-3 TRBV19 . once CASSIGTFLQTDTQYF TGTGCCAGTAGTATAGGCACCTTTCTGCAGACAGATACGCAGTATTTT
TRBJ1-1 TRBV10-3 TRBD1 . CAISTGGTEAFF TGTGCCATCAGTACAGGGGGCACTGAAGCTTTCTTT
TRBJ1-1 TRBV20-1 TRBD1 . CSARRTGEAFF TGCAGTGCTCGAAGGACAGGTGAAGCTTTCTTT
TRBJ2-7 TRBV28 TRBD2 . CASTLRGGRVQSSYEQYF TGTGCCAGCACACTGAGGGGAGGGAGAGTCCAATCCTCCTACGAGCAGTACTTC
TRBJ1-2 TRBV7-2 . . CASSLDSAANYGYTF TGTGCCAGCAGTCTTGACTCAGCCGCTAACTATGGCTACACCTTC
TRBJ1-4 TRBV5-1 . . CASSLMTSGEKLFF TGCGCCAGCAGCTTGATGACTAGTGGGGAAAAACTGTTTTTT
TRBJ2-7 TRBV3-1/TRBV3-2 TRBD1 . CASSQAPRQGDRYF TGTGCCAGCAGCCAAGCGCCTCGACAGGGTGACAGGTACTTC
TRBJ1-1 TRBV28 TRBD1 . CASSFPGQQNTEAFF TGTGCCAGCAGTTTCCCGGGACAGCAGAACACTGAAGCTTTCTTT
TRBJ1-1 TRBV10-3 . . CAISAAGINTEAFF TGTGCCATCAGTGCAGCCGGGATAAACACTGAAGCTTTCTTT
TRBJ1-4 TRBV4-1 . . CASSQGADRNNEKLFF TGCGCCAGCAGCCAAGGGGCCGACAGGAATAATGAAAAACTGTTTTTT
TRBJ2-2 TRBV30 TRBD1 . CASTGDGELFF TGTGCCTCGACAGGGGACGGGGAGCTGTTTTTT
TRBJ1-2 TRBV6-5 . . CASMGPGIGYTF TGTGCCAGCATGGGGCCAGGGATCGGCTACACCTTC
TRBJ1-2 TRBV11-2 TRBD1 . CASSLTGNPYDYTF TGTGCCAGCAGCTTGACAGGGAACCCCTATGACTACACCTTC
TRBJ2-7 TRBV15 . . CATSRGGGDYEQYF TGTGCCACCAGCAGAGGAGGGGGTGACTACGAGCAGTACTTC
TRBJ1-4 TRBV30 . . CAWSVRGGNEKLFF TGTGCCTGGAGTGTGAGGGGAGGAAATGAAAAACTGTTTTTT
TRBJ1-6 TRBV5-1 TRBD1 . CASRKPGQGNSPLHF TGCGCCAGCAGGAAGCCGGGACAGGGAAACTCACCCCTCCACTTT
TRBJ2-7 TRBV6-5 TRBD1 . CASSYRDRAYEQYF TGTGCCAGCAGTTATAGGGACAGGGCCTACGAGCAGTACTTC
TRBJ1-1 TRBV19 . . CASTSGTLWTEAFF TGTGCCAGTACTTCCGGGACTCTTTGGACTGAAGCTTTCTTT
TRBJ1-2 TRBV5-3 . few CARSRKPSGQRGYTF TGTGCCAGAAGCAGAAAGCCGTCGGGACAACGGGGCTACACCTTC
TRBJ1-4 TRBV5-1 . . CASSLGGRSNEKLFF TGCGCCAGCAGCTTGGGGGGCAGATCTAATGAAAAACTGTTTTTT
TRBJ2-3 TRBV7-7 . few CASSLGPTSTDTQYF TGTGCCAGCAGCTTAGGACCGACTAGCACAGATACGCAGTATTTT
TRBJ1-1 TRBV9 . . CASSAALNTEAFF TGTGCCAGCAGCGCTGCGTTGAACACTGAAGCTTTCTTT
TRBJ2-1 TRBV13 TRBD1 . CASSQSTGGEQFF TGTGCCAGCAGCCAATCGACAGGGGGTGAGCAGTTCTTC
TRBJ1-2 TRBV2 . few CASRGPLDSNYGYTF TGTGCCAGCAGGGGCCCCCTCGACAGTAACTATGGCTACACCTTC
TRBJ1-4 TRBV7-2 . . CASSLVAGEKLFF TGTGCCAGCAGCTTAGTTGCCGGTGAAAAACTGTTTTTT
TRBJ2-3 TRBV5-1 . . CASSLSGHPGDTQYF TGCGCCAGCAGCTTGTCCGGACATCCAGGAGATACGCAGTATTTT
TRBJ2-7 TRBV5-4 TRBD2 . CASSSLTSGAYEQYF TGTGCCAGCAGCTCCCTTACTAGCGGGGCCTACGAGCAGTACTTC
TRBJ1-2 TRBV14 TRBD1 . CASSHGTGKYGYTF TGTGCCAGCAGCCACGGGACAGGGAAGTATGGCTACACCTTC
TRBJ2-1 TRBV18 . . CASSPPRRGEQFF TGTGCCAGCTCACCACCTAGACGGGGTGAGCAGTTCTTC
TRBJ2-7 TRBV12-3/TRBV12-4 . few CASRSTGAYEQYF TGTGCCAGCAGATCGACAGGAGCCTACGAGCAGTACTTC
TRBJ1-4 TRBV10-1 . . CASSESREAWGKLFF TGCGCCAGCAGTGAGTCGAGGGAGGCCTGGGGAAAACTGTTTTTT
TRBJ1-2 TRBV10-3 . . CAISESGGIGYTF TGTGCCATCAGTGAGTCGGGAGGGATCGGCTACACCTTC
TRBJ1-4 TRBV11-2 TRBD1 . CASSPLGQPVEKLFF TGTGCCAGCAGCCCATTGGGACAGCCGGTTGAAAAACTGTTTTTT
TRBJ2-2 TRBV19 TRBD1 . CASTPRPGDRGRTGELFF TGTGCCAGTACCCCTCGTCCCGGGGACAGGGGGCGAACCGGGGAGCTGTTTTTT
TRBJ1-2 TRBV7-3 TRBD1 . CAPLGQGAGNYGYTF TGTGCCCCCCTGGGACAGGGGGCAGGGAACTATGGCTACACCTTC
TRBJ2-3 TRBV3-1/TRBV3-2 . . CASSQDNGGAGGDTQYF TGTGCCAGCAGCCAAGATAATGGGGGGGCCGGTGGAGATACGCAGTATTTT